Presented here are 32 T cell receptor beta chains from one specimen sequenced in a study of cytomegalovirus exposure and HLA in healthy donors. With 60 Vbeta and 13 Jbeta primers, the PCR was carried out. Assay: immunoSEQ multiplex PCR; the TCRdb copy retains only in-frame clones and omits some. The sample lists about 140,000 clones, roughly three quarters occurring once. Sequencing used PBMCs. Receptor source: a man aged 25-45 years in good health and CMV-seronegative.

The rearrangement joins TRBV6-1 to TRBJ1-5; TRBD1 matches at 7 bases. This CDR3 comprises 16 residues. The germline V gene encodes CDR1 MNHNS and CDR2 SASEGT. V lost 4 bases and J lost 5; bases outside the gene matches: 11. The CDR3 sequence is CASSALPRDRDQPQHF. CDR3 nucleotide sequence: TGTGCCAGCAGTGCCCTCCCCCGGGACAGAGATCAGCCCCAGCATTTT.

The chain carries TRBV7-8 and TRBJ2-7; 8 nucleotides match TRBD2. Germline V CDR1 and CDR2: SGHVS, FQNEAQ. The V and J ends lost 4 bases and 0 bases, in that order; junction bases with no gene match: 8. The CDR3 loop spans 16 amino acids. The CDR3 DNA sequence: TGTGCCAGCAGCTCAGATAGCGGGACTAGCTCCTACGAGCAGTACTTC. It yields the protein CASSSDSGTSSYEQYF.

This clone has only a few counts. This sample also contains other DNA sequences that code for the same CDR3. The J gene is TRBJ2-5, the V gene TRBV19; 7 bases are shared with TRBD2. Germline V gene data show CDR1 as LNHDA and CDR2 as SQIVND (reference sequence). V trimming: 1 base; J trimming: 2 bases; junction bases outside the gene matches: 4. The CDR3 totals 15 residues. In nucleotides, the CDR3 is TGTGCCAGTAGTATAGGCGCGGGAGAGCAAGAGACCCAGTACTTC. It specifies CASSIGAGEQETQYF. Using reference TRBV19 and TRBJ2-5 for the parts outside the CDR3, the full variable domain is DGGITQSPKYLFRKEGQNVTLSCEQNLNHDAMYWYRQDPGQGLRLIYYSQIVNDFQKGDIAEGYSVSREKKESFPLTVTSAQKNPTAFYLCASSIGAGEQETQYFGPGTRLLVL.

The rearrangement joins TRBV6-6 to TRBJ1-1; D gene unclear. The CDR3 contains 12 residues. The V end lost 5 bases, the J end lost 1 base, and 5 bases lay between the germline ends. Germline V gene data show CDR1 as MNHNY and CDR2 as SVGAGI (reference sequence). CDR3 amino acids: CASSGRNTEAFF. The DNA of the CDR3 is TGTGCCAGCAGTGGGAGGAACACTGAAGCTTTCTTT.

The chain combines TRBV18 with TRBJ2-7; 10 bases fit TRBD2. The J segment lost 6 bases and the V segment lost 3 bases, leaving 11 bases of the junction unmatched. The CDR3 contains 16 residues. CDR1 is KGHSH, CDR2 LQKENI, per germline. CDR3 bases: TGTGCCAGCTCACCCCGAGCCTTAGCGGGAGGTACCGAGCAGTACTTC. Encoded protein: CASSPRALAGGTEQYF.

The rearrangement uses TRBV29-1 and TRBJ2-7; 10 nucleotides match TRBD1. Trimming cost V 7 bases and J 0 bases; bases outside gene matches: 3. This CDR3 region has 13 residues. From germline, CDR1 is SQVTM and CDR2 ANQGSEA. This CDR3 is CSAGQGSSYEQYF. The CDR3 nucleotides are TGCAGCGCGGGACAGGGGAGCTCCTACGAGCAGTACTTC.

CDR3 loop: CASSTRGADQPQHF. The CDR3, as DNA: TGTGCCAGCAGTACCCGGGGGGCCGATCAGCCCCAGCATTTT. This chain uses TRBV27 with TRBJ1-5; TRBD1 is a possible D gene (6 bases). The CDR3 runs to 14 residues. V lost 5 bases and J lost 5, with 13 bases in between. The germline V gene encodes CDR1 MNHEY and CDR2 SMNVEV (reference sequence).

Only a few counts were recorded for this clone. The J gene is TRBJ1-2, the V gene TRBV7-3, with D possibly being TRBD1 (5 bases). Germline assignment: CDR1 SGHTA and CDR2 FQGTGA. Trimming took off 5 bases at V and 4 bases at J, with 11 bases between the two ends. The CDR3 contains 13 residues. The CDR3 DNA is TGTGCCAGCAGCCTAGACAGAGGCTATGGCTACACCTTC. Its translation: CASSLDRGYGYTF.

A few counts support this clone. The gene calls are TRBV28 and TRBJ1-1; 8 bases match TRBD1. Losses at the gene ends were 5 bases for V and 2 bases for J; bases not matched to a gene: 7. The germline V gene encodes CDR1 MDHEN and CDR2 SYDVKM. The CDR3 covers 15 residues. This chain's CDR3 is CASSLSTGANTEAFF. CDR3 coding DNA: TGTGCCAGCAGTCTCTCGACAGGGGCTAACACTGAAGCTTTCTTT.

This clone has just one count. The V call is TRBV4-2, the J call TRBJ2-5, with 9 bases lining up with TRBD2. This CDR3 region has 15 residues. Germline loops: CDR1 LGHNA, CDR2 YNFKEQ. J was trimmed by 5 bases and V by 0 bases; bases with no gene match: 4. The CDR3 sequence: CASSQEGLAVETQYF. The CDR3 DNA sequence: TGTGCCAGCAGCCAAGAGGGACTAGCTGTCGAGACCCAGTACTTC.

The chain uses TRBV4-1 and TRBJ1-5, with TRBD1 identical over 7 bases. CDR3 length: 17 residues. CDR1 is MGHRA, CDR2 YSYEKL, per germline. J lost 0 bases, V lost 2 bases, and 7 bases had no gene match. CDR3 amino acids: CASSQPKQGYSNQPQHF. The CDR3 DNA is TGCGCCAGCAGCCAACCTAAACAGGGGTATAGCAATCAGCCCCAGCATTTT.

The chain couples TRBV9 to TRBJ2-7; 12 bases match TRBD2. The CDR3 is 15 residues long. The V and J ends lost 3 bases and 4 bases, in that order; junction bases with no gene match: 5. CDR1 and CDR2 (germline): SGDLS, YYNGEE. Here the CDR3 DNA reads TGTGCCAGCAGCGCGGGACTAGCGGGCAGGTACGAGCAGTACTTC. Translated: CASSAGLAGRYEQYF.

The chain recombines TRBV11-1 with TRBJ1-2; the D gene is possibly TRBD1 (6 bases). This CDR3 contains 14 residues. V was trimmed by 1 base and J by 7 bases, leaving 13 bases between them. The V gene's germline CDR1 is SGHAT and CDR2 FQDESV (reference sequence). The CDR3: CASSLGTAYSGYTF. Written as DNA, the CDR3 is TGTGCCAGCAGCTTAGGGACAGCGTACAGTGGCTACACCTTC.

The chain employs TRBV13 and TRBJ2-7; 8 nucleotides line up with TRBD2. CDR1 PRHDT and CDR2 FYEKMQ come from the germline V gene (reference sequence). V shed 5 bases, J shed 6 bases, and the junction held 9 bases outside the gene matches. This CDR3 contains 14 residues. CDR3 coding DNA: TGTGCCAGCAGCCCCATAGCGGGGCCTGGCGAGCAGTACTTC. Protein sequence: CASSPIAGPGEQYF. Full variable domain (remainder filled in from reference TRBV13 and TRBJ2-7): AAGVIQSPRHLIKEKRETATLKCYPIPRHDTVYWYQQGPGQDPQFLISFYEKMQSDKGSIPDRFSAQQFSDYHSELNMSSLELGDSALYFCASSPIAGPGEQYFGPGTRLTVT.

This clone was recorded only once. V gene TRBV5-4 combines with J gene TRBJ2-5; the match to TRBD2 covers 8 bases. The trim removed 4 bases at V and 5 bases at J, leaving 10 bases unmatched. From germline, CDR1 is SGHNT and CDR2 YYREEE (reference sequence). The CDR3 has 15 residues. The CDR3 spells CASSNGLAGGETQYF. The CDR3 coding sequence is TGTGCCAGCAGCAACGGCCTAGCGGGTGGGGAGACCCAGTACTTC.

The CDR3 region is CASSVLLAGVDNEQFF. The CDR3 DNA reads as TGTGCCAGTAGTGTCCTGCTAGCGGGAGTAGACAATGAGCAGTTCTTC. The rearrangement uses TRBV19 and TRBJ2-1; 10 nucleotides match TRBD2. Germline V gene lookup returns CDR1 LNHDA and CDR2 SQIVND (reference sequence). V gave up 5 bases and J gave up 5 bases; unmatched junction bases: 9. This CDR3 is built from 16 residues.

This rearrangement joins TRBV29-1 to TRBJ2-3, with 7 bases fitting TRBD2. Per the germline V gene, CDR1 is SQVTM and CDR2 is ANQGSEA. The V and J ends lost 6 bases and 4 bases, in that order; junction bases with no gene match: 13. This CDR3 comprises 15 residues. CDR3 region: CSVELRERPADTQYF. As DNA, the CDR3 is TGCAGCGTCGAGTTGCGGGAGCGCCCCGCAGATACGCAGTATTTT.

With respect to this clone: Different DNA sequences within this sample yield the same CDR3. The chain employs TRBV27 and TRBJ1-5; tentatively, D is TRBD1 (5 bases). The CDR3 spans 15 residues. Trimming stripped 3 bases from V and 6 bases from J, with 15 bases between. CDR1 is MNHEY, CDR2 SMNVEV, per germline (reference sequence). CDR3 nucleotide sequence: TGTGCCAGCAGTTTCCAGGGTGGGGCTGGTCAGCCCCAGCATTTT. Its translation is CASSFQGGAGQPQHF.

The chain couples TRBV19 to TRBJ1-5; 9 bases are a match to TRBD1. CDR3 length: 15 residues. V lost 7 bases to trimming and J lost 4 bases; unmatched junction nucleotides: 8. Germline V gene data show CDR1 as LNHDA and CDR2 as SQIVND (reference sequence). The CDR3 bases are TGTGCCAGTACAGTGGGGGACAGGGATAATCAGCCCCAGCATTTT. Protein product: CASTVGDRDNQPQHF.

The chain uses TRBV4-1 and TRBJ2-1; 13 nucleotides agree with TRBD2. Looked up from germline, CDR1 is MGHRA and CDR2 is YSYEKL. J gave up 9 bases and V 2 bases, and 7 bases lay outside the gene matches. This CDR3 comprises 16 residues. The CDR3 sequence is CASSQLGLAGVVEQFF. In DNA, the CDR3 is TGCGCCAGCAGCCAACTCGGACTAGCGGGAGTTGTTGAGCAGTTCTTC.

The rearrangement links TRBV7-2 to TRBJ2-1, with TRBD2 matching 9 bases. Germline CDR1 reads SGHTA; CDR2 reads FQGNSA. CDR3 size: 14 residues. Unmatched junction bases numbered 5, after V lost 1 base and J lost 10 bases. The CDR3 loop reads CASSLDSGRVEQFF. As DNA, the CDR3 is TGTGCCAGCAGCTTAGATAGCGGGAGAGTAGAGCAGTTCTTC.

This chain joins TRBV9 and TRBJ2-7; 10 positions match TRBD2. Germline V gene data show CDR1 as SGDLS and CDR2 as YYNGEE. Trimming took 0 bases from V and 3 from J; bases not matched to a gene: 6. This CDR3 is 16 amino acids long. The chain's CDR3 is CASSVGGTSGIYEQYF. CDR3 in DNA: TGTGCCAGCAGCGTAGGAGGAACTAGCGGGATCTACGAGCAGTACTTC.

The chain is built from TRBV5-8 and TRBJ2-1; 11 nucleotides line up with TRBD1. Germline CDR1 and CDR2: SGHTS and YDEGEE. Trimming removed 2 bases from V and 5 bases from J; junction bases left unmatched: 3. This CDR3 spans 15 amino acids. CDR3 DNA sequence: TGTGCCAGCAGCTTAGGGACAGGGGGTAACAATGAGCAGTTCTTC. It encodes CASSLGTGGNNEQFF.

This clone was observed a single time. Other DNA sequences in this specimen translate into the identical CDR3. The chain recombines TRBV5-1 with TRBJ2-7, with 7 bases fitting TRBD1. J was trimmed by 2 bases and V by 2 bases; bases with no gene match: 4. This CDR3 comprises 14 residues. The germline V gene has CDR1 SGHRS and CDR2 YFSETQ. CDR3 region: CASSLRQGAYEQYF. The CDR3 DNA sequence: TGCGCCAGCAGCTTAAGACAGGGCGCCTACGAGCAGTACTTC. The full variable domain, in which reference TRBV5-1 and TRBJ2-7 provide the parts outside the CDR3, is KAGVTQTPRYLIKTRGQQVTLSCSPISGHRSVSWYQQTPGQGLQFLFEYFSETQRNKGNFPGRFSGRQFSNSRSEMNVSTLELGDSALYLCASSLRQGAYEQYFGPGTRLTVT.

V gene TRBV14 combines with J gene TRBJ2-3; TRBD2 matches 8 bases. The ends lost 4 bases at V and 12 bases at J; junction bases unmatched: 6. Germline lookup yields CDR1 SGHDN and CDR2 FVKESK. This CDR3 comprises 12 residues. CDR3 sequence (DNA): TGTGCCAGCAGCCCCTTCGGGAGGGCCCAGTATTTT. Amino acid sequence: CASSPFGRAQYF.

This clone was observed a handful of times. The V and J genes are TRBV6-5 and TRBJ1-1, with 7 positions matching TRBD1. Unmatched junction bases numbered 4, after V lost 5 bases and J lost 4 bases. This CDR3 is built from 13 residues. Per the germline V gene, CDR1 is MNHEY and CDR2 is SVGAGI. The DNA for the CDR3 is TGTGCCAGCAGTCAACAGGGGAGCACTGAAGCTTTCTTT. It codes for CASSQQGSTEAFF.

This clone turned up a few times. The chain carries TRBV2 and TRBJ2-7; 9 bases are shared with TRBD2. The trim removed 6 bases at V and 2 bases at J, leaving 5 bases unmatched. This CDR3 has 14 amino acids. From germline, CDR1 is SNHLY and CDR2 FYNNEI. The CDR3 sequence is CASREREATYEQYF. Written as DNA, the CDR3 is TGTGCCAGCAGGGAGCGGGAGGCAACCTACGAGCAGTACTTC.

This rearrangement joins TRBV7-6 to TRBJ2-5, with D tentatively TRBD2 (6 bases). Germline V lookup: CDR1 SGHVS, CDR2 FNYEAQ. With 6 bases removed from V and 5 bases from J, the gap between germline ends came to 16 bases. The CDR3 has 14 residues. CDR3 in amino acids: CASSSGGGLETQYF. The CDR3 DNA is TGTGCCAGCAGTTCCGGTGGAGGGTTGGAGACCCAGTACTTC.

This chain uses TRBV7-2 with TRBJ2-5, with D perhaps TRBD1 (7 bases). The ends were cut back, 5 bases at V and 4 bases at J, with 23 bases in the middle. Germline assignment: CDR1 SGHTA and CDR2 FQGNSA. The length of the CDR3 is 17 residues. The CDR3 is CASSPRRAGGSAETQYF. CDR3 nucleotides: TGTGCCAGCAGCCCCCGGCGGGCAGGGGGGAGTGCAGAGACCCAGTACTTC.

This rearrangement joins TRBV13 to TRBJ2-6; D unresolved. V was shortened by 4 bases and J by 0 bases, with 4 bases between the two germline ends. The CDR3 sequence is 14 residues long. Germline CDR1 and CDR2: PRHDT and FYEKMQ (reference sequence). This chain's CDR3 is CASSSSSGANVLTF. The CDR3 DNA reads TGTGCCAGCAGCTCTAGCTCTGGGGCCAACGTCCTGACTTTC.

The CDR3 loop is CATSRQGKNQPQHF. The CDR3, as DNA: TGTGCCACCAGCCGACAGGGCAAGAATCAGCCCCAGCATTTT. The chain uses TRBV15 and TRBJ1-5; 7 bases fit TRBD1. Per germline, CDR1 LNHNV and CDR2 YYDKDF (reference sequence). The CDR3 is made up of 14 amino acids. V was clipped by 5 bases and J by 4 bases; unmatched bases: 5.

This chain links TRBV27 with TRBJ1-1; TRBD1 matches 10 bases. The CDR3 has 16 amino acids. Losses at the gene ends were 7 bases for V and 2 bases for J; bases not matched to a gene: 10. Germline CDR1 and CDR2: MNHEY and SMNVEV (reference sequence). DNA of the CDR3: TGTGCCAGCAACTCACCCGGGACAGGGGTAAACACTGAAGCTTTCTTT. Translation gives CASNSPGTGVNTEAFF.